The present TCR beta chain was sequenced within a study of T-cell memory formation after mild COVID-19. The trim removed 0 bases at V and 1 base at J, leaving 3 bases unmatched. CDR1 is SEHNR and CDR2 is FQNEAQ in the germline V gene (reference sequence). The CDR3 runs to 16 residues. This clonotype showed up many times. TCRdb processed the 5' RACE reads anew with MiXCR; each CDR3 protein has one entry. Of 350,000 to 450,000 distinct CDR3 sequences listed, 15% to 20% were seen once; the top ten hold around 8%. V and J are TRBV7-9 and TRBJ2-3, with TRBD1 matching 8 bases. This clonotype was obtained from an adult woman who had mild COVID-19 (a few samples of this study predate the infection). Cell type and time point are not known. Input material: PBMCs or a T cell subset sorted from them (not recorded which). CDR3 nucleotide sequence: TGTGCCAGCAGCTTAGCCCGGACAGGGCGCACAGATACGCAGTATTTT. This sequence encodes CASSLARTGRTDTQYF.